This TCR beta chain was sequenced for a study of response to subunit inactivated influenza vaccine. This clonotype was observed at least ten times. Via MiXCR, TCRdb re-called the RT-PCR reads, giving one row per CDR3 protein. The repertoire holds around 250,000 distinct CDR3 sequences, roughly an eighth seen once, with approximately 8.3% in the top ten. V was pared by 7 bases and J by 1 base, with 13 bases between. There are 14 residues in the CDR3. In germline, CDR1 is SQVTM, CDR2 ANQGSEA. The rearrangement links TRBV29-1 to TRBJ2-2; D uncertain. This TCR came from a man in his fifties or sixties who received an inactivated influenza vaccine. The sequences come from non-naive T cells sorted from PBMCs, collected approximately 15 days before vaccination. In DNA form, the CDR3 reads TGCAGCGCCCGGACGGCCATGAACACCGGGGAGCTGTTTTTT. Its translation: CSARTAMNTGELFF.